This T cell receptor (beta chain) comes out of a study of T cells in Graves' hyperthyroidism and ophthalmopathy. Study-level results: Ophthalmopathy could be told apart from stable hyperthyroidism with a 13 V-J model.

To note about this clonotype: What it binds is not known.

The V end lost 2 bases, the J end lost 2 bases, and 10 bases lay between the germline ends. Germline V lookup: CDR1 MNHEY, CDR2 SVGAGI. The CDR3 consists of 15 residues. Orbital computed tomography, thyroid ultrasound, serum thyroxine and TRAb, and clinical symptoms together informed the diagnoses. TCR beta CDR3 region amplification was performed from RNA transcripts. During a first-round RT-PCR of the TCR CDR3, the HTBI primer set was used. TCRdb processed the multiplex PCR reads anew with MiXCR; each CDR3 protein has one entry. The sample records about 760,000 distinct CDR3 sequences, roughly a third being singletons.

This TCR came from a woman in her thirties or forties with Graves' hyperthyroidism. The chain combines TRBV6-5 with TRBJ1-5; D might be TRBD1 (5 bases). Material for sequencing was blood. The CDR3 here is CASSYKGTGNQPQHF. The CDR3 nucleotides are TGTGCCAGCAGTTACAAGGGGACGGGCAATCAGCCCCAGCATTTT.